These 22 T cell receptor beta chains share one sample of origin, sequenced in a study of cytomegalovirus exposure and HLA in healthy donors. 13 Jbeta primers and 60 Vbeta primers were used for the PCR. The table came from immunoSEQ multiplex PCR; TCRdb's copy has only in-frame clones and leaves some out. The sample has 100,000 to 150,000 clones, 15% to 20% seen once. The sample taken for sequencing was PBMCs. The receptors here all came from a female donor in good health and CMV-seropositive.

The chain has TRBV6-6 and TRBJ2-7; no clear D gene. V lost 0 bases and J 6 bases, leaving 9 bases between the germline ends. CDR3 length: 13 amino acids. Per the germline V gene, CDR1 is MNHNY and CDR2 is SVGAGI (reference sequence). CDR3 amino acids: CASSYSMSGEQYF. CDR3 coding DNA: TGTGCCAGCAGTTACTCTATGTCCGGCGAGCAGTACTTC.

In this sample, this clone turned up a few times. This chain links TRBV5-4 with TRBJ2-5; 11 bases are a match to TRBD1. The CDR3 has 14 amino acids. Germline CDR1 is SGHNT and CDR2 is YYREEE (reference sequence). With 3 bases clipped from V and 5 bases from J, the junction kept 3 bases outside the gene matches. The CDR3 sequence is CASSWDRGFETQYF. The CDR3 DNA is TGTGCCAGCAGCTGGGACAGGGGGTTCGAGACCCAGTACTTC.

This chain links TRBV6-6 with TRBJ2-2; the D gene is possibly TRBD1 (6 bases). Per germline, CDR1 MNHNY and CDR2 SVGAGI (reference sequence). Trimming stripped 0 bases from V and 4 bases from J, with 9 bases between. CDR3 length: 15 amino acids. CDR3 sequence: CASSYSRGSTGELFF. Here the CDR3 DNA reads TGTGCCAGCAGTTACTCGAGGGGGAGCACCGGGGAGCTGTTTTTT.

The J gene is TRBJ2-7, the V gene TRBV28; no definite D call. Deletions cut 3 bases from V and 1 base from J, with 13 bases between. The CDR3 is 15 amino acids. Germline V gives CDR1 MDHEN, CDR2 SYDVKM. Written as DNA, the CDR3 is TGTGCCAGCAGTTTCCCGATGGCCCCATCCTACGAGCAGTACTTC. This encodes CASSFPMAPSYEQYF.

This clone was seen a handful of times. The CDR3 DNA reads as TGTGCCAGCAGCTTACAGCCCGCTCACTCTGGGGCCAACGTCCTGACTTTC. Amino acid sequence: CASSLQPAHSGANVLTF. The chain combines TRBV5-5 with TRBJ2-6, with no clear D. CDR3 length equals 17 residues. The V end was cut by 2 bases, the J end by 0 bases, with 12 bases between. Looked up from germline, CDR1 is SGHKS and CDR2 is YYEKEE (reference sequence).

This clone turned up a few times. The chain is built from TRBV7-2 and TRBJ1-1; D might be TRBD1 (6 bases). The ends were cut back, 1 base at V and 4 bases at J, with 22 bases in the middle. Germline V lookup: CDR1 SGHTA, CDR2 FQGNSA. The CDR3 is made up of 18 amino acids. The CDR3 DNA sequence: TGTGCCAGCAGCTTAGTTGCGTTGAGGAACAGGGCTTTCACTGAAGCTTTCTTT. It specifies CASSLVALRNRAFTEAFF.

The rearrangement uses TRBV7-3 and TRBJ1-1; D call uncertain. CDR3 length: 16 residues. Germline values: CDR1 SGHTA, CDR2 FQGTGA. Trimming removed 5 bases at V and 0 bases at J, with 16 bases between. This CDR3 reads CASSKNGRGLNTEAFF. The CDR3 nucleotides read TGTGCCAGCAGCAAAAACGGGCGGGGATTGAACACTGAAGCTTTCTTT.

The rearrangement links TRBV5-4 to TRBJ2-5; D is perhaps TRBD1 (5 bases). CDR3 size: 15 residues. The V end was cut by 4 bases, the J end by 7 bases, with 20 bases between. Germline V lookup: CDR1 SGHNT, CDR2 YYREEE (reference sequence). CDR3 region: CASSHGAMGRTTQYF. CDR3 coding DNA: TGTGCCAGCAGCCATGGTGCTATGGGGCGGACGACCCAGTACTTC. The full variable domain, with the rest looked up from reference TRBV5-4 and TRBJ2-5, is ETGVTQSPTHLIKTRGQQVTLRCSSQSGHNTVSWYQQALGQGPQFIFQYYREEENGRGNFPPRFSGLQFPNYSSELNVNALELDDSALYLCASSHGAMGRTTQYFGPGTRLLVL.

This clone has just a few counts. This sequence joins TRBV30 and TRBJ2-4; D ambiguous. CDR3 length equals 14 residues. Trimming pared 5 bases from V and 0 bases from J, leaving 11 bases between. Germline V gene sequence: CDR1 GTSNPN, CDR2 SVGIG (reference sequence). This chain's CDR3 is CAWEADQAKNIQYF. The CDR3 DNA sequence: TGTGCCTGGGAGGCCGATCAAGCCAAAAACATTCAGTACTTC.

This clone was picked up a small number of times. The chain is built from TRBV30 and TRBJ1-5, with 11 bases identical to TRBD1. Germline values: CDR1 GTSNPN, CDR2 SVGIG (reference sequence). The CDR3 is 17 amino acids. The V and J ends lost 1 base and 4 bases, in that order; junction bases with no gene match: 9. This chain's CDR3 is CAWSARGGQGVNQPQHF. The CDR3 DNA sequence: TGTGCCTGGAGTGCCCGGGGGGGACAGGGGGTAAATCAGCCCCAGCATTTT.

This clone was observed a handful of times. The chain carries TRBV9 and TRBJ1-2; D gene uncertain. The germline CDR1 and CDR2 sequences are SGDLS and YYNGEE. The V and J ends lost 0 bases and 3 bases respectively, with 9 bases between them. The CDR3 sequence is 14 residues long. The CDR3 coding sequence is TGTGCCAGCAGCGTAGAAGGGCGGGACTATGGCTACACCTTC. Encoded protein: CASSVEGRDYGYTF.

This clone was observed a few times. This chain joins TRBV6-1 and TRBJ2-7, with TRBD2 as a possible D gene (6 bases). Looked up from germline, CDR1 is MNHNS and CDR2 is SASEGT. V was clipped by 0 bases and J by 6 bases, with 15 bases between them. CDR3 size: 15 residues. CDR3 sequence (DNA): TGTGCCAGCAGTGAAGCTCCGGGAGTGCTGTTCGAGCAGTACTTC. Its protein product is CASSEAPGVLFEQYF.

This clone has just a few counts. The chain links TRBV5-4 to TRBJ1-4, with unresolved D. The CDR3 has 13 amino acids. Per germline, CDR1 SGHNT and CDR2 YYREEE (reference sequence). V lost 2 bases to trimming and J lost 8 bases, with 10 bases between them. CDR3 nucleotide sequence: TGTGCCAGCAGCTTAAACGCGGGGGAAAAACTGTTTTTT. It encodes CASSLNAGEKLFF.

This clone was detected ten times or more. The chain combines TRBV6-5 with TRBJ2-7; TRBD1 agrees at 8 bases. The CDR3 length is 13 residues. After removal of 4 bases from V and 9 bases from J, the junction contained 8 bases not matched to a gene. Germline V gene sequence: CDR1 MNHEY, CDR2 SVGAGI. Here the CDR3 DNA reads TGTGCCAGCAGTTCCGGACAGGGTTCGGTGCAGTACTTC. It codes for CASSSGQGSVQYF.

The genes are TRBV28 and TRBJ1-6; D perhaps matches TRBD1 (5 bases). CDR1 and CDR2 from the germline V gene are MDHEN and SYDVKM. The CDR3 length is 17 residues. Trimming removed 2 bases from V and 10 bases from J, with 21 bases in between. This chain's CDR3 is CASSLPGGLERGSPLHF. The CDR3 DNA sequence: TGTGCCAGCAGTTTACCTGGGGGGTTGGAAAGAGGGTCACCCCTCCACTTT.

V and J are TRBV7-2 and TRBJ2-5, with 7 nucleotides matching TRBD2. This CDR3 spans 14 amino acids. The junction had 9 bases not matched to a gene; V was cut back by 6 bases and J by 5 bases. From germline, CDR1 is SGHTA and CDR2 FQGNSA. Written as DNA, the CDR3 is TGTGCCAGCAGACTAGACCACGGGGGGGAGACCCAGTACTTC. Translation: CASRLDHGGETQYF.

The chain recombines TRBV28 with TRBJ2-3; 8 bases agree with TRBD2. The V and J ends lost 2 bases and 4 bases, in that order; junction bases with no gene match: 5. CDR1 and CDR2 (germline): MDHEN, SYDVKM. This CDR3 region has 15 residues. The chain's CDR3 is CASSLGLASSDTQYF. The CDR3 nucleotides are TGTGCCAGCAGTTTAGGACTAGCTAGCTCAGATACGCAGTATTTT.

This clone was recorded a few times. CDR3 bases: TGTGCTAGTGGTTTTCTAGGGGAGGTAAATCAGCCCCAGCATTTT. Its protein is CASGFLGEVNQPQHF. This chain links TRBV12-5 with TRBJ1-5, with a weak D call TRBD1 (5 bases). Germline lookup yields CDR1 LGHNT and CDR2 FRNRAP. This CDR3 is 15 amino acids long. V shed 3 bases and J shed 4 bases, with 13 bases lying between them.

The V call is TRBV9, the J call TRBJ2-3; D gene uncertain. Germline values: CDR1 SGDLS, CDR2 YYNGEE. V dropped 0 bases and J dropped 1 base, with 6 bases sitting between them. The CDR3 loop spans 14 amino acids. The CDR3 DNA reads TGTGCCAGCAGCGTAGACGCGCGCACAGATACGCAGTATTTT. Its translation is CASSVDARTDTQYF.

This clone has just a few counts. This chain joins TRBV29-1 and TRBJ2-7, with D perhaps matching TRBD1 (8 bases). This CDR3 comprises 13 residues. The ends were cut back, 4 bases at V and 7 bases at J, with 17 bases in the middle. The germline gives CDR1 SQVTM, CDR2 ANQGSEA. The CDR3 protein is CSVALQGEGEQYF. The DNA for the CDR3 is TGCAGCGTTGCGTTACAGGGGGAGGGTGAGCAGTACTTC.

This clone was counted a few times. The chain uses TRBV4-1 and TRBJ2-5, with no clear D. The V end lost 3 bases, the J end lost 4 bases, and 24 bases lay between the germline ends. The germline gives CDR1 MGHRA, CDR2 YSYEKL. The length of the CDR3 is 18 residues. The CDR3 DNA reads TGCGCCAGCAGCCAGAAGTTAGGCGGAGCTCAAAGGATAGAGACCCAGTACTTC. Protein product: CASSQKLGGAQRIETQYF.

This sequence joins TRBV9 and TRBJ2-3, with TRBD2 matching over 7 bases. Germline V gene sequence: CDR1 SGDLS, CDR2 YYNGEE. The CDR3 has 19 residues. With 4 bases clipped from V and 6 bases from J, the junction kept 23 bases outside the gene matches. The CDR3, as DNA: TGTGCCAGCAGCTCCAAGTTTGGGGCTAGCGGAGGAGTTCGGGATACGCAGTATTTT. Residues: CASSSKFGASGGVRDTQYF. Variable domain in full (rest from reference TRBV9 and TRBJ2-3): DSGVTQTPKHLITATGQRVTLRCSPRSGDLSVYWYQQSLDQGLQFLIQYYNGEERAKGNILERFSAQQFPDLHSELNLSSLELGDSALYFCASSSKFGASGGVRDTQYFGPGTRLTVL.